Listed below are T cell receptor beta chains from one sample, sequenced in a study of T-cell reconstitution after alpha-beta-depleted transplantation in children. TCRdb processed the PCR reads anew with MiXCR; each CDR3 protein has one entry. This table holds about 590,000 distinct CDR3 sequences, about an eighth found once. Specimen: PBMCs, mostly from graft donor cells, collected 360 days after TCRalphabeta/CD19-depleted stem cell transplant. The receptors derive from a male patient under 18 who had a stem cell transplant for acute myeloid leukemia, so the T cells may come from the graft donor. Both conserved end residues are part of each CDR3. Each record gives: D gene, V gene, clone size, J gene, CDR3 DNA, CDR3 protein. A D gene is named only where the DNA matches it firmly. For some rows the clone size is stated as once, few or many, or as a class when expanded; others skip it.

D: TRBD1
V: TRBV27
size: many
J: TRBJ2-7
DNA: TGTGCCAGCAGTTTCCGGGACAGGGTCTACGAGCAGTACTTC
CDR3: CASSFRDRVYEQYF

D: NA
V: TRBV20-1
size: NA
J: TRBJ2-7
DNA: TGCAGTGCTAGGGGCACAGGCATCTACGAGCAGTACTTC
CDR3: CSARGTGIYEQYF

D: NA
V: TRBV7-2
size: few
J: TRBJ2-7
DNA: TGTGCCAGCAGCCCAGTGCCTCTATATTCCTACGAGCAGTACTTC
CDR3: CASSPVPLYSYEQYF

D: NA
V: TRBV28
size: few
J: TRBJ2-7
DNA: TGTGCCAGCAGTTTGTGGGGGGACGAGCAGTACTTC
CDR3: CASSLWGDEQYF

D: NA
V: TRBV12-3/TRBV12-4
size: few
J: TRBJ2-2
DNA: TGTGCCAGCAGCCCTTCCAAGGGCAAGTGGGGGTTTCGGGAGCTGTTTTTT
CDR3: CASSPSKGKWGFRELFF

D: NA
V: TRBV29-1
size: NA
J: TRBJ1-1
DNA: TGCAGCGTTGAGTCCAGGTTGAACACTGAAGCTTTCTTT
CDR3: CSVESRLNTEAFF

D: TRBD1
V: TRBV4-3
size: NA
J: TRBJ1-3
DNA: TGCGCCAGCAGCCAAGCGACAGGGGCCCGAATCGGAGACACCATATATTTT
CDR3: CASSQATGARIGDTIYF

D: NA
V: TRBV28
size: NA
J: TRBJ2-7
DNA: TGTGCCAGCGCCCAGGCAGGGGTTTCTTACGAGCAGTACTTC
CDR3: CASAQAGVSYEQYF

D: TRBD1
V: TRBV6-4
size: NA
J: TRBJ2-3
DNA: TGTGCCAGCAGTGTGGGACAGGGGGCAGATACGCAGTATTTT
CDR3: CASSVGQGADTQYF

D: TRBD2
V: TRBV18
size: NA
J: TRBJ2-7
DNA: TGTGCCAGCTCACGACTCACCGCAGCGGGAAAGGATTACGAGCAGTACTTC
CDR3: CASSRLTAAGKDYEQYF

D: TRBD1
V: TRBV7-9
size: NA
J: TRBJ1-2
DNA: TGTGCCAGCAGCCCGGGACAGTATCAGGGTGGCTACACCTTC
CDR3: CASSPGQYQGGYTF

D: TRBD2
V: TRBV20-1
size: many
J: TRBJ2-1
DNA: TGCAGTGCTCCCCGAGGAGCGGGAGGTAATGAGCAGTTCTTC
CDR3: CSAPRGAGGNEQFF

D: NA
V: TRBV21-1
size: few
J: TRBJ2-1
DNA: TGTGCCAGCAGCCTGCAACTAGCGGGAGATGCGTACAATGAGCAGTTCTTC
CDR3: CASSLQLAGDAYNEQFF

D: TRBD2
V: TRBV27
size: many
J: TRBJ2-3
DNA: TGTGCCAGCAGTTCATACGAACTAGCGGGAGTCCCAGATACGCAGTATTTT
CDR3: CASSSYELAGVPDTQYF

D: NA
V: TRBV30
size: many
J: TRBJ2-3
DNA: TGTGCCTGGTCGGAGCATACGCAGTATTTT
CDR3: CAWSEHTQYF

D: NA
V: TRBV7-9
size: few
J: TRBJ2-1
DNA: TGTGCCAGCAGCCATACTAGGACTCAAGAGCAGTTCTTC
CDR3: CASSHTRTQEQFF

D: TRBD1
V: TRBV23-1
size: few
J: TRBJ2-1
DNA: TGCGCCAGCAGTCAAAGCGCAGGGGGCGCGGGCAATGAGCAGTTCTTC
CDR3: CASSQSAGGAGNEQFF

D: TRBD1
V: TRBV20-1
size: many
J: TRBJ1-2
DNA: TGCAGTGCTTTGACAGGGCATAACTATGGCTACACCTTC
CDR3: CSALTGHNYGYTF

D: NA
V: TRBV5-1
size: few
J: TRBJ1-2
DNA: TGCGCCAGCGGGAGCCCCTATGGCTACACCTTC
CDR3: CASGSPYGYTF

D: NA
V: TRBV15
size: NA
J: TRBJ2-1
DNA: TGTGCCACCAGCATCAGCAATGAGCAGTTCTTC
CDR3: CATSISNEQFF

D: NA
V: TRBV25-1
size: many
J: TRBJ2-7
DNA: TGTGCCAGCAGATCACAGGGTTTCTGGTTCGAGCAGTACTTC
CDR3: CASRSQGFWFEQYF

D: NA
V: TRBV7-2
size: NA
J: TRBJ2-3
DNA: TGTGCCAGCAGCTTTACGTGGGATACGCAGTATTTT
CDR3: CASSFTWDTQYF

D: NA
V: TRBV7-8
size: NA
J: TRBJ2-5
DNA: TGTGCCAGCAGCTTAACTGGACTAAAAGAAGAGACCCAGTACTTC
CDR3: CASSLTGLKEETQYF

D: NA
V: TRBV6-2/TRBV6-3
size: many
J: TRBJ2-7
DNA: TGTGCCAGCAGTCGCTACTACGAGCAGTACTTC
CDR3: CASSRYYEQYF

D: TRBD1
V: TRBV28
size: few
J: TRBJ1-2
DNA: TGTGCCAGCATTGCGGACAGGATAGACGGCTACACCTTC
CDR3: CASIADRIDGYTF

D: NA
V: TRBV7-9
size: many
J: TRBJ2-6
DNA: TGTGCCATTGCCCCTTCCAACTCTGGGGCCAACGTCCTGACTTTC
CDR3: CAIAPSNSGANVLTF

D: NA
V: TRBV20-1
size: NA
J: TRBJ2-2
DNA: TGCAGTGCTAGGGTTAGCGGCAACACCGGGGAGCTGTTTTTT
CDR3: CSARVSGNTGELFF

D: NA
V: TRBV11-2
size: many
J: TRBJ2-7
DNA: TGTGCCAGCAGCTTAGATGGGCAGGGAACTTGGGAGCAGTACTTC
CDR3: CASSLDGQGTWEQYF

D: TRBD2
V: TRBV3-1
size: NA
J: TRBJ2-3
DNA: TGTGCCAGCAGCCAGGGCGGTTGGAGCGGGAAAAGCACAGATACGCAGTATTTT
CDR3: CASSQGGWSGKSTDTQYF

D: TRBD2
V: TRBV20-1
size: few
J: TRBJ2-5
DNA: TGCAGTGCTTCGGGAGGGCCTAGGGAGACCCAGTACTTC
CDR3: CSASGGPRETQYF

D: TRBD1
V: TRBV7-4
size: NA
J: TRBJ2-3
DNA: TGTGCCAGCAGCCTCTCCTTGACAGGGATCGGCACAGATACGCAGTATTTT
CDR3: CASSLSLTGIGTDTQYF

D: NA
V: TRBV20-1
size: few
J: TRBJ2-7
DNA: TGCAGTGCTAGACTCGTTTTATACGAGCAGTACTTC
CDR3: CSARLVLYEQYF

D: TRBD1
V: TRBV7-2
size: few
J: TRBJ2-3
DNA: TGTGCCAGCAGCCCCCGGACAGGGATCGTCTACACAGATACGCAGTATTTT
CDR3: CASSPRTGIVYTDTQYF

D: NA
V: TRBV7-9
size: NA
J: TRBJ2-7
DNA: TGTGCCAGCAGCTTTCCAGGGATAAGTTACGAGCAGTACTTC
CDR3: CASSFPGISYEQYF

D: NA
V: TRBV15
size: few
J: TRBJ2-7
DNA: TGTGCCACCAGCAGAGATATGCGGGCCTACGAGCAGTACTTC
CDR3: CATSRDMRAYEQYF

D: TRBD2
V: TRBV11-3
size: few
J: TRBJ2-7
DNA: TGTGCCAGCAGCTTATTGGGTAGGCTAGCGGAGACTCTTTACTCCTACGAGCAGTACTTC
CDR3: CASSLLGRLAETLYSYEQYF

D: NA
V: TRBV20-1
size: NA
J: TRBJ2-1
DNA: TGCAGTGCTACTGACAGGAACGCAACCGGATACAATGAGCAGTTCTTC
CDR3: CSATDRNATGYNEQFF

D: TRBD1
V: TRBV28
size: few
J: TRBJ1-2
DNA: TGTGCCAGCAGTTTAGTAGGGGGCGATGGCTACACCTTC
CDR3: CASSLVGGDGYTF

D: TRBD1
V: TRBV4-3
size: few
J: TRBJ2-5
DNA: TGTGCCAGCAGCCAAGAAGGACAGGGGCAGGAGACCCAGTACTTC
CDR3: CASSQEGQGQETQYF

D: NA
V: TRBV15
size: few
J: TRBJ2-1
DNA: TGTGCCACCAGCGCAGCGGCTTACAATGAGCAGTTCTTC
CDR3: CATSAAAYNEQFF

D: TRBD2
V: TRBV7-2
size: many
J: TRBJ2-2
DNA: TGTGCCAGCAGCTTAGCTTCCGGGAGGGTTTCCGGGGAGCTGTTTTTT
CDR3: CASSLASGRVSGELFF

D: NA
V: TRBV20-1
size: NA
J: TRBJ2-4
DNA: TGCAGTGCTAGGTCGGGAGTGCAAAACATTCAGTACTTC
CDR3: CSARSGVQNIQYF

D: TRBD1
V: TRBV6-1
size: few
J: TRBJ2-2
DNA: TGTGCCAGCAACCGACAGGGGGAGACCGGGGAGCTGTTTTTT
CDR3: CASNRQGETGELFF

D: TRBD1
V: TRBV27
size: few
J: TRBJ1-5
DNA: TGTGCCAGCAGTTACCGGGGGGACAGGGTGGATCAGCCCCAGCATTTT
CDR3: CASSYRGDRVDQPQHF

D: TRBD2
V: TRBV10-3
size: NA
J: TRBJ2-1
DNA: TGTGCCATCAGTTGGTGGGCTAGCGGAACAAACAATGAGCAGTTCTTC
CDR3: CAISWWASGTNNEQFF

D: NA
V: TRBV11-1
size: NA
J: TRBJ2-1
DNA: TGTGCCAGCAGCGCTACGGTTTGGGACCGCTACAATGAGCAGTTCTTC
CDR3: CASSATVWDRYNEQFF